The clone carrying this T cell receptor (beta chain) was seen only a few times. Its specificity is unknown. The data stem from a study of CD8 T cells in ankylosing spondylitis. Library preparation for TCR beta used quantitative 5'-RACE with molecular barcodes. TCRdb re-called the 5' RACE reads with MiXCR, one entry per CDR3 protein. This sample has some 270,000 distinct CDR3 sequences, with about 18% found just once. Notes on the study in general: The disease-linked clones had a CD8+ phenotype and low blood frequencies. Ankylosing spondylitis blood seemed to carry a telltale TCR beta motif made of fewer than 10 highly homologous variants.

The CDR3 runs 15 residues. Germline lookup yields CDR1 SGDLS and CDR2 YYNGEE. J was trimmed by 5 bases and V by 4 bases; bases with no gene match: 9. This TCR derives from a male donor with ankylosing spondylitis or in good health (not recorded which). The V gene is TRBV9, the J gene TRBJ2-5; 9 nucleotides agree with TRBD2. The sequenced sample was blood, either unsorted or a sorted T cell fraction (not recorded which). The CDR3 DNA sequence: TGTGCCAGCAGCCCCGCCCGTAGCGGGAGTGAGACCCAGTACTTC. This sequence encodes CASSPARSGSETQYF.